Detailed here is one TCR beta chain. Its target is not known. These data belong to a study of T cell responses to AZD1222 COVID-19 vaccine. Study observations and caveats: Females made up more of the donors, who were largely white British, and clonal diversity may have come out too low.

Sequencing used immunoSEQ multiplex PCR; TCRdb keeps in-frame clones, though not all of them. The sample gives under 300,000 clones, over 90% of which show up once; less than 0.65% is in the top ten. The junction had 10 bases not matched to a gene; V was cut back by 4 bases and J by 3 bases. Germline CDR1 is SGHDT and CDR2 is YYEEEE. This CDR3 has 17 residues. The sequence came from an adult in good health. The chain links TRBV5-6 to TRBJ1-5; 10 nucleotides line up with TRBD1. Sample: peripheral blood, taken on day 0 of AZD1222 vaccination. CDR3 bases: TGTGCCAGCAGCCTATACCGGGACAGGGGATTCAATCAGCCCCAGCATTTT. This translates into CASSLYRDRGFNQPQHF. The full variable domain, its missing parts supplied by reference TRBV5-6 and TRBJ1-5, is DAGVTQSPTHLIKTRGQQVTLRCSPKSGHDTVSWYQQALGQGPQFIFQYYEEEERQRGNFPDRFSGHQFPNYSSELNVNALLLGDSALYLCASSLYRDRGFNQPQHFGDGTRLSIL.